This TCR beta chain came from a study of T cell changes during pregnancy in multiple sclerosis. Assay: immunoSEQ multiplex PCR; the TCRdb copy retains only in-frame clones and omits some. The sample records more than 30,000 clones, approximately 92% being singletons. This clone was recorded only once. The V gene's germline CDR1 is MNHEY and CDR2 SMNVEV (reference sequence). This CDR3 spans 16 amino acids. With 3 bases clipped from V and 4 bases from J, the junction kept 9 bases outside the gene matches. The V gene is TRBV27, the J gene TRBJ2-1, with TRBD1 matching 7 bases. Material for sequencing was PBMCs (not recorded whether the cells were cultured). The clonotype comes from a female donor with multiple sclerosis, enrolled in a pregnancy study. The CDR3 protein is CASSLARDSPYNEQFF. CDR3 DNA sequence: TGTGCCAGCAGTTTGGCGAGGGACAGTCCTTACAATGAGCAGTTCTTC.